Sequencing of this TCR beta chain was carried out in a study of blood T cell repertoires in COVID-19. Study information: Acute and convalescent COVID-19 samples came from the United States, Italy and Spain. Nucleic acid was either cDNA or gDNA, and it came from T cells, B-cell-depleted T cells, or PBMCs.

Study processing details: Amplification of reference gene primers provided the estimated nucleated cell counts. TCRdb keeps only in-frame clones here, not all; method: immunoSEQ multiplex PCR. That table is the source of V, J and clone size, and D and trimming were worked out from the DNA. The table includes tens of thousands of clones, over 70% detected once. CDR3 length equals 15 residues. Trimming removed 2 bases at V and 4 bases at J, with 12 bases between. CDR1 is MNHEY, CDR2 SVGAGI, per germline. The clonotype originates from a human donor in a cohort sampled during active COVID-19. The chain carries TRBV6-5 and TRBJ1-5, with D possibly TRBD1 on 6 matching bases. Specimen: peripheral blood. The CDR3 is CASSYPRGGNQPQHF. CDR3 nucleotides: TGTGCCAGCAGTTACCCTAGGGGGGGGAATCAGCCCCAGCATTTT.